This record concerns one TCR beta chain sequence. The sample originates from a study of OX40 agonist ivuxolimab in advanced cancers. The CDR3 contains 12 residues. Germline-derived CDR1 and CDR2 are SGHVS and FNYEAQ. Clones were read by immunoSEQ multiplex PCR, and TCRdb kept only the in-frame ones, dropping some. The profile shows some 57,000 clones, about nine tenths of them singletons. This chain uses TRBV7-6 with TRBJ2-5; either TRBD1 or TRBD2 may supply D (6 bases each). The tail of the sequence fits TRBJ2-7 better, so the J call may be wrong. This clonotype was sampled from an adult with an advanced solid tumor such as melanoma, head and neck, liver or kidney cancer. Sequenced material: CD4+ or CD8+ T cells sorted from blood, taken in a trial of the OX40 agonist ivuxolimab. CDR3 nucleotide sequence: TGTGCCAGCAGCCCGGGGGCCCACGAGCAGTACTTC. The encoded protein is CASSPGAHEQYF.